A selection of T cell receptor beta chains follows, all from one sample in a study of shared clonotypes between healthy human individuals. Only in-frame clones appear in the TCRdb table, and some are missing; sequencing was by immunoSEQ multiplex PCR. Of about 1.1 million clones listed, around three quarters are singletons. Material: memory CD4+ T cells from PBMCs. The receptors derive from a man between 18 and 35 years old in good health. Some clones in this sample may be carry-over from other donors' samples. The CDR3 runs from the conserved cysteine through the conserved F or W. Each record gives: clone size, V gene, CDR3 protein. A row's size may be missing; if present it is once, few, many or a size class.

size: NA; V: TRBV5-1; CDR3: CASGALAGADEQFF
size: NA; V: TRBV7-9; CDR3: CASSSEPSGDQPQHF
size: few; V: TRBV7-3; CDR3: CASSQQGTDTQYF
size: NA; V: TRBV28; CDR3: CASSPAGRRITDTQYF
size: NA; V: TRBV6-5; CDR3: CASTKGRTNEKLFF
size: NA; V: TRBV27; CDR3: CASSLGLIESGEQYF
size: NA; V: TRBV10-3; CDR3: CAITWGDRGLDYGYTF
size: once; V: TRBV27; CDR3: CASSLSAAATYEQYF
size: NA; V: TRBV7-2; CDR3: CASSSRQGNYGYTF
size: NA; V: TRBV27; CDR3: CASSLKRVNTEAFF
size: NA; V: TRBV14; CDR3: CASSQGSGGSTDTQYF
size: NA; V: TRBV2; CDR3: CASSIKPNTEAFF
size: NA; V: TRBV28; CDR3: CATLDGSGHGYTF
size: NA; V: TRBV7-3; CDR3: CASSKGLGSSYEQYF
size: NA; V: TRBV28; CDR3: CASSRVADTQYF
size: NA; V: TRBV28; CDR3: CASSDPRDRVRNSNQPQHF
size: NA; V: TRBV6-1; CDR3: CASRLRPGAEEKLFF
size: once; V: TRBV6-1; CDR3: CASSGAGQYF
size: NA; V: TRBV13; CDR3: CASSGRETQYF
size: NA; V: TRBV28; CDR3: CASSALAGGAYEQYF
size: NA; V: TRBV9; CDR3: CASSVDGTSDYEQYF
size: NA; V: TRBV5-1; CDR3: CASSAGTGNQPQHF
size: many; V: TRBV7-8; CDR3: CASSLARLRGRNSPLHF
size: NA; V: TRBV11-2; CDR3: CASSLGTVLTYEQYF
size: NA; V: TRBV2; CDR3: CASKPGGREQYF
size: NA; V: TRBV6-5; CDR3: CASRDYANTGELFF